Listed below are T cell receptor beta chains from one sample, sequenced in a study of T cells after yellow fever vaccination. One entry per CDR3 protein, called by TCRdb with MiXCR from the 5' RACE reads. The sample has 500,000 to 700,000 distinct CDR3 sequences, over 15% seen once; the top ten hold approximately 14%. Sequences were derived from PBMCs, sampled 15 days after the yellow fever booster vaccination. Receptors were obtained from a man under 40 who received the YFV17D yellow fever vaccine. The CDR3 runs from the conserved cysteine through the conserved F or W. Fields, in order: V gene, D gene, J gene, CDR3 length, clone size, CDR3 DNA, CDR3 protein. The D gene is left open where the match is weak. Clone size is stated in some rows and not others, as once, few, many or a class when expanded.

v_gene: TRBV18
d_gene: NA
j_gene: TRBJ2-3
len: 13
abundance: NA
CDR3nt: TGTGCCAGCTCACCAACTAGTTCAGATACGCAGTATTTT
CDR3aa: CASSPTSSDTQYF

v_gene: TRBV6-5
d_gene: TRBD1
j_gene: TRBJ2-7
len: 18
abundance: few
CDR3nt: TGTGCCAGCAGTTACCCAAAGAGAGAGGACAGGTCCTCCTACGAGCAGTACTTC
CDR3aa: CASSYPKREDRSSYEQYF

v_gene: TRBV20-1
d_gene: NA
j_gene: TRBJ2-5
len: 16
abundance: NA
CDR3nt: TGCAGTGCTAGAGATCTTGTGGCCCTTCCGGGGGAGACCCAGTACTTC
CDR3aa: CSARDLVALPGETQYF

v_gene: TRBV28
d_gene: TRBD2
j_gene: TRBJ2-3
len: 18
abundance: NA
CDR3nt: TGTGCCAGCAGTTTTGGACTAGCGGGAGGACGAGGCACAGATACGCAGTATTTT
CDR3aa: CASSFGLAGGRGTDTQYF

v_gene: TRBV20-1
d_gene: TRBD2
j_gene: TRBJ2-7
len: 12
abundance: few
CDR3nt: TGCAGTGCTACTCTAGCGGACTACGAGCAGTACTTC
CDR3aa: CSATLADYEQYF

v_gene: TRBV2
d_gene: TRBD1
j_gene: TRBJ2-5
len: 15
abundance: few
CDR3nt: TGTGCCAGCAGCCAGCAGGGACAGGGGAGAGAGACCCAGTACTTC
CDR3aa: CASSQQGQGRETQYF

v_gene: TRBV29-1
d_gene: NA
j_gene: TRBJ2-3
len: 13
abundance: NA
CDR3nt: TGCAGCGTTGAAGGGGGTGCCACAGATACGCAGTATTTT
CDR3aa: CSVEGGATDTQYF

v_gene: TRBV6-5
d_gene: NA
j_gene: TRBJ2-7
len: 14
abundance: few
CDR3nt: TGTGCCAGCAGTTACTCGATACAATCCAACGAGCAGTACTTC
CDR3aa: CASSYSIQSNEQYF

v_gene: TRBV7-2
d_gene: NA
j_gene: TRBJ2-1
len: 15
abundance: NA
CDR3nt: TGTGCCAGCAATCCCTGGGGCGGCGCCTACAATGAGCAGTTCTTC
CDR3aa: CASNPWGGAYNEQFF

v_gene: TRBV30
d_gene: TRBD1
j_gene: TRBJ2-7
len: 14
abundance: NA
CDR3nt: TGTGCCTCAAATTCGGGACAGGGGGCAAGAGAGCAGTACTTC
CDR3aa: CASNSGQGAREQYF

v_gene: TRBV12-5
d_gene: TRBD1
j_gene: TRBJ2-1
len: 15
abundance: few
CDR3nt: TGTGCTAGTGGGGGGGGGACAGGGTCCTACAATGAGCAGTTCTTC
CDR3aa: CASGGGTGSYNEQFF

v_gene: TRBV9
d_gene: TRBD1
j_gene: TRBJ1-1
len: 14
abundance: NA
CDR3nt: TGTGCCAGCTCTTGGGGGACAGGGAACACTGAAGCTTTCTTT
CDR3aa: CASSWGTGNTEAFF

v_gene: TRBV20-1
d_gene: NA
j_gene: TRBJ2-5
len: 13
abundance: few
CDR3nt: TGCAGTGCCCATATTAGGGCGCAAGAGACCCAGTACTTC
CDR3aa: CSAHIRAQETQYF

v_gene: TRBV5-1
d_gene: NA
j_gene: TRBJ1-1
len: 14
abundance: few
CDR3nt: TGCGCCAGCAAAAACCGGGAAATTAACACTGAAGCTTTCTTT
CDR3aa: CASKNREINTEAFF

v_gene: TRBV5-6
d_gene: NA
j_gene: TRBJ2-3
len: 13
abundance: NA
CDR3nt: TGTGCCAGCAGCGGAACCAACACAGATACGCAGTATTTT
CDR3aa: CASSGTNTDTQYF

v_gene: TRBV4-1
d_gene: TRBD2
j_gene: TRBJ2-1
len: 15
abundance: NA
CDR3nt: TGCGCCAGCACTAAGCGGGAGGGCTACGACAATGAGCAGTTCTTC
CDR3aa: CASTKREGYDNEQFF

v_gene: TRBV4-1
d_gene: NA
j_gene: TRBJ1-2
len: 12
abundance: few
CDR3nt: TGCGCCAGCAGCCAAGAAATAGGGGGCTACACCTTC
CDR3aa: CASSQEIGGYTF